These 17 T cell receptor beta chains originate from one sample sequenced in a study of graft-versus-host responses after intestinal transplantation. Measured with immunoSEQ multiplex PCR; TCRdb has only the in-frame clones, and not every one. The data show 85,000 to 100,000 clones, roughly nine tenths seen once. Their antigens are not known. Sequenced here: unstimulated CD4+ T cells sorted from spleen or lymph node cells, sampled before intestinal transplant. The origin of the receptors is a human donor who received an intestinal transplant.

The rearrangement links TRBV5-4 to TRBJ2-1; no clear D gene. The V end lost 4 bases, the J end lost 7 bases, and 18 bases lay between the germline ends. Germline CDR1 is SGHNT and CDR2 is YYREEE (reference sequence). The CDR3 is made up of 15 amino acids. CDR3 amino acids: CASSRDFLLRNEQFF. DNA for the CDR3: TGTGCCAGCAGCCGAGACTTCCTCCTTCGGAATGAGCAGTTCTTC.

The rearrangement links TRBV9 to TRBJ2-3; 10 bases align to TRBD2. From germline, CDR1 is SGDLS and CDR2 YYNGEE. This CDR3 has 18 residues. V lost 0 bases to trimming and J lost 2 bases; unmatched junction nucleotides: 9. DNA for the CDR3: TGTGCCAGCAGCGTAGCCAGCGGGGGGGCCACTGCCACAGATACGCAGTATTTT. Encoded protein: CASSVASGGATATDTQYF. The full variable domain, rest sourced from reference TRBV9 and TRBJ2-3, is DSGVTQTPKHLITATGQRVTLRCSPRSGDLSVYWYQQSLDQGLQFLIQYYNGEERAKGNILERFSAQQFPDLHSELNLSSLELGDSALYFCASSVASGGATATDTQYFGPGTRLTVL.

V gene TRBV15 combines with J gene TRBJ1-5; weak D call: TRBD1 (5 bases). CDR1 is LNHNV, CDR2 YYDKDF, per germline (reference sequence). The CDR3 covers 18 residues. Trimming took 5 bases from V and 2 from J, leaving 22 bases between them. DNA of the CDR3: TGTGCCACCAGCTCCCAAGCCCGCAGGGTTTGGGGCAATCAGCCCCAGCATTTT. It is translated as CATSSQARRVWGNQPQHF.

The chain combines TRBV4-1 with TRBJ2-7, with D possibly matching TRBD2 (5 bases). CDR3 length: 13 residues. The V gene's germline CDR1 is MGHRA and CDR2 YSYEKL. V dropped 4 bases and J dropped 2 bases, with 9 bases sitting between them. The CDR3 spells CASSLRGTYEQYF. In DNA, the CDR3 is TGCGCCAGCAGCCTTCGGGGTACCTACGAGCAGTACTTC.

The chain couples TRBV10-3 to TRBJ1-5; D gene uncertain. V lost 11 bases to trimming and J lost 2 bases, with 19 bases between them. The CDR3 sequence is 15 residues long. The germline gives CDR1 ENHRY, CDR2 SYGVKD. CDR3 in amino acids: CAPNYWHVGNQPQHF. CDR3 sequence (DNA): TGTGCCCCCAACTACTGGCATGTTGGCAATCAGCCCCAGCATTTT.

This clone showed up just once. The V call is TRBV7-8, the J call TRBJ2-1; weak D call: TRBD2 (7 bases). The germline V gene has CDR1 SGHVS and CDR2 FQNEAQ. The V and J ends lost 2 bases and 16 bases respectively, with 15 bases between them. The CDR3 runs to 12 residues. DNA for the CDR3: TGTGCCAGCAGCTTATCCGGGGAGGGGGGATTCTTC. This translates into CASSLSGEGGFF.

The chain recombines TRBV25-1 with TRBJ2-5; a weak D match, TRBD2 (5 bases). Per germline, CDR1 MGHDK and CDR2 SYGVNS. This CDR3 comprises 14 residues. Trimming pared 4 bases from V and 1 base from J, leaving 10 bases between. The CDR3 region has the DNA TGTGCCAGCAGTGTGGACTTCGTCCAAGAGACCCAGTACTTC. It is translated as CASSVDFVQETQYF.

The V call is TRBV7-2, the J call TRBJ2-1; 10 bases agree with TRBD2. J gave up 4 bases and V 4 bases, and 4 bases lay outside the gene matches. The germline V gene encodes CDR1 SGHTA and CDR2 FQGNSA. The CDR3 has 15 amino acids. Here the CDR3 reads CASSSASGSYNEQFF. Here the CDR3 DNA reads TGTGCCAGCAGCTCCGCTAGCGGGAGTTACAATGAGCAGTTCTTC.

The CDR3 region is CASSQDRGRKGDNEQFF. The CDR3 region has the DNA TGCGCCAGCAGCCAGGACAGGGGCAGAAAGGGGGACAATGAGCAGTTCTTC. The chain joins TRBV4-1 to TRBJ2-1, with TRBD1 identical over 9 bases. CDR3 size: 17 residues. Germline V gene sequence: CDR1 MGHRA, CDR2 YSYEKL. Germline trimming cut 3 bases from V and 5 bases from J; bases unmatched to any gene: 11.

This chain uses TRBV5-4 with TRBJ2-2, with D perhaps TRBD1 (6 bases). V was shortened by 2 bases and J by 4 bases, with 15 bases between the two germline ends. The length of the CDR3 is 16 residues. Germline CDR1 SGHNT, CDR2 YYREEE (reference sequence). CDR3 residues: CASSFGTGHSTGELFF. The CDR3 DNA reads TGTGCCAGCAGCTTTGGTACGGGACACAGCACCGGGGAGCTGTTTTTT.

This chain uses TRBV2 with TRBJ2-5; 7 positions match TRBD2. The CDR3 has 18 residues. Per germline, CDR1 SNHLY and CDR2 FYNNEI. Germline trimming cut 4 bases from V and 2 bases from J; bases unmatched to any gene: 16. CDR3 nucleotides: TGTGCCAGCAGTGTTCATTCCCGTAGCGGGTGGTTACAAGAGACCCAGTACTTC. Translated: CASSVHSRSGWLQETQYF.

The gene calls are TRBV6-5 and TRBJ2-7; D may be TRBD1 (5 bases). Germline loops: CDR1 MNHEY, CDR2 SVGAGI. The CDR3 spans 14 residues. V lost 8 bases and J lost 1, with 15 bases in between. CDR3 in DNA: TGTGCCAGCCATCCAGGGTTTTGGTCCTACGAGCAGTACTTC. As protein: CASHPGFWSYEQYF.

The V call is TRBV2, the J call TRBJ1-2; D gene unclear. CDR1 is SNHLY and CDR2 is FYNNEI in the germline V gene. The CDR3 has 12 amino acids. V lost 6 bases to trimming and J lost 5 bases, with 10 bases between them. CDR3 loop: CASRAGLYGYTF. The CDR3 coding sequence is TGTGCCAGCAGAGCGGGCCTTTATGGCTACACCTTC.

The chain recombines TRBV19 with TRBJ2-7; 9 nucleotides align to TRBD2. The CDR3 length is 15 residues. CDR1 is LNHDA, CDR2 SQIVND, per germline (reference sequence). J gave up 2 bases and V 6 bases, and 8 bases lay outside the gene matches. CDR3 nucleotides: TGTGCCAGTAGGCAGACTAGCGGCTACCCCTACGAGCAGTACTTC. This sequence encodes CASRQTSGYPYEQYF.

The J gene is TRBJ2-7, the V gene TRBV7-9; tentatively, D is TRBD1 (5 bases). The CDR3 extends over 13 amino acids. V lost 1 base and J 5 bases, leaving 9 bases between the germline ends. Germline lookup yields CDR1 SEHNR and CDR2 FQNEAQ (reference sequence). In DNA, the CDR3 is TGTGCCAGCAGCTTAGTCGGCAGGGACGAGCAGTACTTC. This codes for CASSLVGRDEQYF.

CDR3 bases: TGTGCCATCAGGACAGGGGTTCGGACAAATTCACCCCTCCACTTT. Translation: CAIRTGVRTNSPLHF. V gene TRBV10-3 combines with J gene TRBJ1-6, with TRBD1 matching 8 bases. Looked up from germline, CDR1 is ENHRY and CDR2 is SYGVKD. This CDR3 contains 15 residues. V lost 6 bases and J lost 7; bases outside the gene matches: 8.

This chain's CDR3 is CASKIAGVAGELFF. The CDR3 nucleotides are TGTGCCAGTAAAATAGCGGGAGTGGCCGGGGAGCTGTTTTTT. The chain recombines TRBV28 with TRBJ2-2, with 9 nucleotides matching TRBD2. With 9 bases clipped from V and 6 bases from J, the junction kept 8 bases outside the gene matches. Per germline, CDR1 MDHEN and CDR2 SYDVKM. The CDR3 runs 14 residues.